These 8 T cell receptor beta chains came from one sample sequenced in a study of blood T cell repertoires in COVID-19. Assay used: immunoSEQ multiplex PCR; TCRdb lists only in-frame clones, some missing. The sample carries 350,000 or so clones, 70% to 90% recorded once. Sequences were obtained from PBMCs or T cells enriched from blood (not recorded which). The origin of the receptors is a woman in her thirties or forties with acute COVID-19.

The rearrangement links TRBV6-5 to TRBJ1-2; 7 nucleotides line up with TRBD1. The V gene end was trimmed by 7 bases and the J gene end by 4 bases; junction bases not matched to a gene: 3. Germline V gene data show CDR1 as MNHEY and CDR2 as SVGAGI. This CDR3 is 12 amino acids long. DNA for the CDR3: TGTGCCAGCAATGCAGGGGGCTATGGCTACACCTTC. It encodes CASNAGGYGYTF.

A few counts support this clone. The V and J genes are TRBV5-5 and TRBJ2-7; 7 nucleotides agree with TRBD1. V trimming: 5 bases; J trimming: 7 bases; junction bases outside the gene matches: 15. The CDR3 is 15 amino acids. CDR1 and CDR2 (germline): SGHKS, YYEKEE (reference sequence). The CDR3, as DNA: TGTGCCAGCAGGCAGGGTGGGAACAGGGGCGGAGAGCAGTACTTC. It translates to CASRQGGNRGGEQYF.

CDR3 region: CASSSRTDSYGYTF. For the CDR3, the DNA is TGTGCCAGCAGCTCCCGTACGGACAGTTATGGCTACACCTTC. The chain is built from TRBV7-2 and TRBJ1-2; weak D call: TRBD1 (6 bases). The V gene lost 4 bases and the J gene lost 5 bases, with 14 bases spanning the gap. Per the germline V gene, CDR1 is SGHTA and CDR2 is FQGNSA. The CDR3 covers 14 residues. Together with reference TRBV7-2 and TRBJ1-2, the CDR3 gives the full variable domain: GAGVSQSPSNKVTEKGKDVELRCDPISGHTALYWYRQSLGQGLEFLIYFQGNSAPDKSGLPSDRFSAERTGGSVSTLTIQRTQQEDSAVYLCASSSRTDSYGYTFGSGTRLTVV.

J is TRBJ2-1 and V is TRBV9; 7 bases match TRBD1. The J segment lost 5 bases and the V segment lost 6 bases, leaving 5 bases of the junction unmatched. Germline-derived CDR1 and CDR2 are SGDLS and YYNGEE. The CDR3 has 13 amino acids. The CDR3 bases are TGTGCCAGCACGACAGGGTCGGACAATGAGCAGTTCTTC. It encodes CASTTGSDNEQFF. The full variable domain, in which reference TRBV9 and TRBJ2-1 provide the parts outside the CDR3, is DSGVTQTPKHLITATGQRVTLRCSPRSGDLSVYWYQQSLDQGLQFLIQYYNGEERAKGNILERFSAQQFPDLHSELNLSSLELGDSALYFCASTTGSDNEQFFGPGTRLTVL.

The chain uses TRBV5-6 and TRBJ2-6, with 10 bases lining up with TRBD1. Per germline, CDR1 SGHDT and CDR2 YYEEEE. The CDR3 totals 18 residues. V dropped 5 bases and J dropped 0; count of bases not matched to a gene: 8. This CDR3 is CASSQTGGAGSGANVLTF. CDR3 in DNA: TGTGCCAGCAGTCAGACAGGGGGCGCAGGCTCTGGGGCCAACGTCCTGACTTTC. Full variable domain (rest looked up from reference TRBV5-6 and TRBJ2-6): DAGVTQSPTHLIKTRGQQVTLRCSPKSGHDTVSWYQQALGQGPQFIFQYYEEEERQRGNFPDRFSGHQFPNYSSELNVNALLLGDSALYLCASSQTGGAGSGANVLTFGAGSRLTVL.

The chain carries TRBV7-9 and TRBJ2-7; 8 nucleotides line up with TRBD1. From germline, CDR1 is SEHNR and CDR2 FQNEAQ (reference sequence). This CDR3 has 15 residues. After removal of 4 bases from V and 0 bases from J, the junction contained 5 bases not matched to a gene. The CDR3 loop reads CASSSWTGNSYEQYF. Here the CDR3 DNA reads TGTGCCAGCAGCTCCTGGACAGGGAACTCCTACGAGCAGTACTTC.

In this sample, this clone turned up once. The J gene is TRBJ1-5, the V gene TRBV7-9; the D is unclear. The ends were cut back, 5 bases at V and 7 bases at J, with 18 bases in the middle. The length of the CDR3 is 15 residues. CDR1 and CDR2 (germline): SEHNR, FQNEAQ (reference sequence). The CDR3 loop is CASSPGGVIPQPQHF. CDR3 DNA: TGTGCCAGCAGCCCCGGCGGGGTGATTCCGCAGCCCCAGCATTTT.

The chain uses TRBV6-2 or TRBV6-3 and TRBJ2-5; 9 bases are a match to TRBD2. This CDR3 contains 16 residues. V trimming: 2 bases; J trimming: 5 bases; junction bases outside the gene matches: 9. From germline, CDR1 is MNHEY and CDR2 SVGEGT. CDR3 in DNA: TGTGCCAGCAGTTACATCCCTAGCGGGGCGGGGGAGACCCAGTACTTC. This codes for CASSYIPSGAGETQYF.